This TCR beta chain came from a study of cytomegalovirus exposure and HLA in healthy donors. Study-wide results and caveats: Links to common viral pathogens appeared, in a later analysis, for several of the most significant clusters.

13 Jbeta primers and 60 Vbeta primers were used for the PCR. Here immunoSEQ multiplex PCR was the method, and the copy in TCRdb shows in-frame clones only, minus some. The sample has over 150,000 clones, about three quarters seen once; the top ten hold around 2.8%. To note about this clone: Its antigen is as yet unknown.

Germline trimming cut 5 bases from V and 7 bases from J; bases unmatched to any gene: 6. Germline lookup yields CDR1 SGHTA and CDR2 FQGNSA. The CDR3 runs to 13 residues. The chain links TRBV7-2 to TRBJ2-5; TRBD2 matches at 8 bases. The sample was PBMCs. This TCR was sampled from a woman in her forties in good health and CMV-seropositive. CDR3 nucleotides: TGTGCCAGCAGCCGGGGGGGAGGGGGGACCCAGTACTTC. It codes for CASSRGGGGTQYF.